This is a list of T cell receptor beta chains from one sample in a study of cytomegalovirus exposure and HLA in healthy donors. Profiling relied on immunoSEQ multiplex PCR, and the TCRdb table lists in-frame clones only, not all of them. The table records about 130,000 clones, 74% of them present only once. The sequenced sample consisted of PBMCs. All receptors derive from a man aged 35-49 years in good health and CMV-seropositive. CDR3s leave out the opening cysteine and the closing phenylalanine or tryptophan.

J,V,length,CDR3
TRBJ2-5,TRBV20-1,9,RTGVWETQY
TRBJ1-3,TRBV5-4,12,ASSSGGSGNTIY
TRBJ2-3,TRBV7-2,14,ASSLRPGDGADTQY
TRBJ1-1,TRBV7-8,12,ASSLDGVVTEAF
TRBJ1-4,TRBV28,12,ASSLRQGPEKLF
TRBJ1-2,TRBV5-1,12,ASSHGTTDYGYT
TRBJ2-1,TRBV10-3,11,AKLAGPYNEQF
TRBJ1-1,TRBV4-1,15,ASSQDPRQGGNTEAF
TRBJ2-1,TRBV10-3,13,AISEPRGTYNEQF
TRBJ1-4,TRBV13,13,ASSVSGTGVEKLF
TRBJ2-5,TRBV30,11,ATAAITGETQY
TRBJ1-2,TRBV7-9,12,ASSQSTSNYGYT
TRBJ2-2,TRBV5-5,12,ASSFTPRVGELF
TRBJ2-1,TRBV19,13,ASSLLAGTRNEQF
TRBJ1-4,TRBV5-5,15,ASRRQGVKVTNEKLF
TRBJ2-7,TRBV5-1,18,ASSLGPRLAGGPVEDEQY
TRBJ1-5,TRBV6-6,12,ASSYLGVNQPQH
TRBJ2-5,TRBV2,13,ASTVAGSSQETQY
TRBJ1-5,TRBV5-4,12,ASSLADSNQPQH
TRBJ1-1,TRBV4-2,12,ASSQDSRDTEAF
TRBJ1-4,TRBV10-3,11,AIKGGAGEKLF
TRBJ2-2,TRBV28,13,ASSSSGRTTGELF
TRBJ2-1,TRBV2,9,ASISYNEQF
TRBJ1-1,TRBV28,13,ASSGSGGGVTEAF
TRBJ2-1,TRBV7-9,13,ASSTQRERNNEQF
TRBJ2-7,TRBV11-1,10,ASSGTSYEQY
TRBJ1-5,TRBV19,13,ASSIVEGIGQPQH
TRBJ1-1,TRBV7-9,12,ASSSRTGDTEAF
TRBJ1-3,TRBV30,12,AWSVQGGGNTIY
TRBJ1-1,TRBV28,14,ASRPTSPGQNTEAF
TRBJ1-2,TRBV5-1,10,ASSLGVDGYT
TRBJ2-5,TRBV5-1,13,ASSLVQGFGETQY
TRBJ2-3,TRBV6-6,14,ASTGTGTGYRDTQY
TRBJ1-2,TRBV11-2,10,ASNRGGYGYT
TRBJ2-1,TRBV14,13,ASRPGLAGHNEQF
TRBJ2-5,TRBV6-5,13,ASSPLRQEQETQY
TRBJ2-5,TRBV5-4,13,ASSRTTGSEETQY
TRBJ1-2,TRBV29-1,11,SDITRSRGGYT
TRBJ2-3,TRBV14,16,ASSQARGLAGGQDTQY
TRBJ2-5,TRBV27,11,ASSWTLQETQY
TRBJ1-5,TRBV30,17,AWSVGWGQGAAGNQPQH
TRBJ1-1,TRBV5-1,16,ASSLWAGGGIGGTEAF
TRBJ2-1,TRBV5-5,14,ASSPEDRGLSTEQF
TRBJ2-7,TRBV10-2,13,ASSILAGPGYEQY
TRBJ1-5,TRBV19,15,ASSPGQGRYSNQPQH